This TCR beta chain was captured by sequencing in a study of cytomegalovirus exposure and HLA in healthy donors. The CDR3 covers 11 residues. Looked up from germline, CDR1 is DFQATT and CDR2 is SNEGSKA (reference sequence). Trimming left V 6 bases short and J 1 base short, with 4 bases between. Concerning this clone: Antigen unknown.

The PCR employed 60 Vbeta primers together with 13 Jbeta primers. The table came from immunoSEQ multiplex PCR; TCRdb's copy has only in-frame clones and leaves some out. The table shows tens of thousands of clones, with about 80% occurring only once. Notes on the study in general: Reportedly, fewer N-insertions than the approximately 610-donor mean appeared in an Asian-associated ancestry cluster in a later analysis. Most TCR sequences were rare, but some public TCRs occurred in many donors. Among CMV-associated TCR beta chains, most appeared HLA-restricted in a later analysis. Follow-up analysis later connected one missense variant in DCLRE1C with trimming of TCR beta V- and J-genes.

Sequencing was done on a sample of PBMCs. The J gene is TRBJ2-1, the V gene TRBV20-1; no firm D call. The sequence derives from a woman aged 35 to 49 in good health and CMV-seronegative. This chain's CDR3 is CSAPSYNEQFF. The CDR3 DNA follows: TGCAGTGCCCCGTCCTACAATGAGCAGTTCTTC.